Each of the 2 T cell receptor beta chains below was sequenced from the same sample in a study of identical twins. Each CDR3 protein gets one entry after TCRdb re-called the 5' RACE reads with MiXCR. The top ten clones hold around 0.48% of a sample with 500,000 to 650,000 distinct CDR3 sequences, 20% to 25% of them seen once. These same data were also listed under a study on yellow fever vaccine responses in identical twins.

The sequenced material came from CD4+ T cells sorted from blood. The source is a woman aged 18-29 years in good health.

This clonotype was detected a few times. This sequence joins TRBV7-3 and TRBJ2-2, with 7 bases that match TRBD2. The CDR3 loop spans 13 amino acids. The V and J ends lost 8 bases and 2 bases, in that order; junction bases with no gene match: 2. Germline CDR1 is SGHTA and CDR2 is FQGTGA. The chain's CDR3 is CASASGNTGELFF. CDR3 DNA: TGTGCCAGCGCTAGCGGTAACACCGGGGAGCTGTTTTTT.

This clonotype showed up just a few times. The chain combines TRBV18 with TRBJ2-3; no definite D call. The CDR3 is 15 amino acids. Between the trimmed V and J ends, which lost 6 bases and 2 bases, there was a span of 15 bases. CDR1 and CDR2 from the germline V gene are KGHSH and LQKENI. Written as DNA, the CDR3 is TGTGCCAGCTCGCTTACCCTCTCAAACACAGATACGCAGTATTTT. It yields the protein CASSLTLSNTDTQYF.